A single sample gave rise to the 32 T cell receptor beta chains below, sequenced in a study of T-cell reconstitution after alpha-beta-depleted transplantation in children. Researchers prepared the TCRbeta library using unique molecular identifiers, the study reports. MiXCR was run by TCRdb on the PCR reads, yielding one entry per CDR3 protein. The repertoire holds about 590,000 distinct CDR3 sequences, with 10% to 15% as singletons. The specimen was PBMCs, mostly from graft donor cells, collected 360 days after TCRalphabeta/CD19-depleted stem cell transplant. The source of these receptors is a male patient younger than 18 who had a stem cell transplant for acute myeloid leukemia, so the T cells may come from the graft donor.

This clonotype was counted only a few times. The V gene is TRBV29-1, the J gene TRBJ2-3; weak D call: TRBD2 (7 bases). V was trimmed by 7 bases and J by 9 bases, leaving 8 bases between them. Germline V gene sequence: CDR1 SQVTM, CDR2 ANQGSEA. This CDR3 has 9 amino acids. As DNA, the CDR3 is TGCAGCGCGGGGGGCACGCAGTATTTT. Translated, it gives CSAGGTQYF.

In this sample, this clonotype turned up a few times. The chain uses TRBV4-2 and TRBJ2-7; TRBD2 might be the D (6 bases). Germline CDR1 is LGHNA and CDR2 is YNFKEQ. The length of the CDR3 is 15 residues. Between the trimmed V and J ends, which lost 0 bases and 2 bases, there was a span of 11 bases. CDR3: CASSQEGSGPYEQYF. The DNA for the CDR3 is TGTGCCAGCAGCCAAGAAGGTAGCGGACCCTACGAGCAGTACTTC.

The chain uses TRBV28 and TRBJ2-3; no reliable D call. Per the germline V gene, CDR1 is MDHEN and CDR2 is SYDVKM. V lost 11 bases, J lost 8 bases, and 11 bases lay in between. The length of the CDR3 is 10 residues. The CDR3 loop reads CAFRTRTQYF. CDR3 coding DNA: TGTGCCTTCCGGACCCGTACGCAGTATTTT.

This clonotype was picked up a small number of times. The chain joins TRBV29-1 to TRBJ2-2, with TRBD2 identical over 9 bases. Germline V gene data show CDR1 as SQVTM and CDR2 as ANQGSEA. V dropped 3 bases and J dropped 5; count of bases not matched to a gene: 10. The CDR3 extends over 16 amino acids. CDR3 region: CSVEGSGSPGTGELFF. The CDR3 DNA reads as TGCAGCGTTGAGGGTAGCGGGAGCCCGGGGACCGGGGAGCTGTTTTTT.

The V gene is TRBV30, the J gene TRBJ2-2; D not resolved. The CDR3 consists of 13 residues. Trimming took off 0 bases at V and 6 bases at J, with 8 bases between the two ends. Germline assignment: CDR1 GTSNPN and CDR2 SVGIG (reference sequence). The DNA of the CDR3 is TGTGCCTGGAGTGTAATGATTGCCGGGGAGCTGTTTTTT. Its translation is CAWSVMIAGELFF.

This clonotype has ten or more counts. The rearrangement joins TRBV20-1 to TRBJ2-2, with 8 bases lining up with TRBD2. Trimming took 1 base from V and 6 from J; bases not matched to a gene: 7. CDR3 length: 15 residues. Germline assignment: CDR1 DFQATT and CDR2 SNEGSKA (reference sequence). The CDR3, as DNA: TGCAGTGCTAGAGCCGTCCCAGCGGGAGCCGGGGAGCTGTTTTTT. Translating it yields CSARAVPAGAGELFF.

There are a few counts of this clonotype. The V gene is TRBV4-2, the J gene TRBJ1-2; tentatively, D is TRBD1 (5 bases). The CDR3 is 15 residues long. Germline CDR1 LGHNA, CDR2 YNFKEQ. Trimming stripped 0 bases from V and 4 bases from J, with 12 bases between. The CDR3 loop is CASSQDQQVTYGYTF. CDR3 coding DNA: TGTGCCAGCAGCCAAGATCAACAGGTGACCTATGGCTACACCTTC.

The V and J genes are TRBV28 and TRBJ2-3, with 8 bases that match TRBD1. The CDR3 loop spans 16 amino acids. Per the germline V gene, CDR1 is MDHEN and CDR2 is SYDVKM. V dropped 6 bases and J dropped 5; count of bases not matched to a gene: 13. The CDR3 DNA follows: TGTGCCAGCAGGTCTTATCCCGGGACAGGCGAAGATACGCAGTATTTT. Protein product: CASRSYPGTGEDTQYF.

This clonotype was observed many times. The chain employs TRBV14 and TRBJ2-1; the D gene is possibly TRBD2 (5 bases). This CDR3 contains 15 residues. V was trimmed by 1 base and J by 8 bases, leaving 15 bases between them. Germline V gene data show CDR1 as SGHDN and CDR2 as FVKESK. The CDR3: CASSQAIQLAHEQFF. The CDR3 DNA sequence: TGTGCCAGCAGCCAAGCAATCCAATTAGCGCATGAGCAGTTCTTC.

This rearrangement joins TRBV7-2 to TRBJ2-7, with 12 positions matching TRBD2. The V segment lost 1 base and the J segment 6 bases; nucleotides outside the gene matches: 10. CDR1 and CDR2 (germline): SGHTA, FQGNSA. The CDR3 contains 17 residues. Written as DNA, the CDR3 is TGTGCCAGCAGCTTAGTTCCCCAACTAGCGGGAGGATCCGAGCAGTACTTC. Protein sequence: CASSLVPQLAGGSEQYF.

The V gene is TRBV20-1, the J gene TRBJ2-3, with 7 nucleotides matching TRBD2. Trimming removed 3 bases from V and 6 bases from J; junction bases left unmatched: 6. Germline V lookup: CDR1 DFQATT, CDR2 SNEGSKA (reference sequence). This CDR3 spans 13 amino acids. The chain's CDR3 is CSARPGGMDTQYF. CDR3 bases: TGCAGTGCTAGGCCCGGGGGGATGGATACGCAGTATTTT.

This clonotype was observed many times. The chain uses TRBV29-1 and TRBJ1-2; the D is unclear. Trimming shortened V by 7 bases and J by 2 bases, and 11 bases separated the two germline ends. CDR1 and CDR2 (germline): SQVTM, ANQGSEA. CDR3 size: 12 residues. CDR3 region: CSGIHTNYGYTF. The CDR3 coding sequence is TGCAGCGGTATCCATACGAACTATGGCTACACCTTC. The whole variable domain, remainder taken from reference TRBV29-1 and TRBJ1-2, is SAVISQKPSRDICQRGTSLTIQCQVDSQVTMMFWYRQQPGQSLTLIATANQGSEATYESGFVIDKFPISRPNLTFSTLTVSNMSPEDSSIYLCSGIHTNYGYTFGSGTRLTVV.

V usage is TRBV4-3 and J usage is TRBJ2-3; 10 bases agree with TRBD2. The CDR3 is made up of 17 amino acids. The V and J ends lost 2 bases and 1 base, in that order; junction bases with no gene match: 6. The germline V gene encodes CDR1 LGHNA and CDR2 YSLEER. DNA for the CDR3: TGCGCCAGCAGCCAATCTAGCGGGAGTAAAGGCACAGATACGCAGTATTTT. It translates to CASSQSSGSKGTDTQYF.

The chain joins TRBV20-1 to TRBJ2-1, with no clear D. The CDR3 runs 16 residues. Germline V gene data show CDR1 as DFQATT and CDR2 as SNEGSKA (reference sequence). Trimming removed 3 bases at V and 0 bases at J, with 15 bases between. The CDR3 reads CSASGKPDGSYNEQFF. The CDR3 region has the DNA TGCAGTGCTAGTGGCAAACCCGATGGCTCCTACAATGAGCAGTTCTTC.

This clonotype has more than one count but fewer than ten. The CDR3 DNA reads as TGTGCCACCAGTGATTTGAGGGACAGGGGCGGCACAGATACGCAGTATTTT. This gives the protein CATSDLRDRGGTDTQYF. The chain combines TRBV24-1 with TRBJ2-3; 10 bases are a match to TRBD1. This CDR3 is 17 amino acids long. V was pared by 0 bases and J by 1 base, with 3 bases of the junction left unmatched. Germline V gives CDR1 KGHDR, CDR2 SFDVKD.

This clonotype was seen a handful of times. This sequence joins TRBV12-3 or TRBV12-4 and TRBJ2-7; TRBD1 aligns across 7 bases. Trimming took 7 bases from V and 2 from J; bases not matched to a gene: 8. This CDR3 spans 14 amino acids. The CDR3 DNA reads TGTGCCAGCATTTCACAGGGGCCGCCCTACGAGCAGTACTTC. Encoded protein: CASISQGPPYEQYF.

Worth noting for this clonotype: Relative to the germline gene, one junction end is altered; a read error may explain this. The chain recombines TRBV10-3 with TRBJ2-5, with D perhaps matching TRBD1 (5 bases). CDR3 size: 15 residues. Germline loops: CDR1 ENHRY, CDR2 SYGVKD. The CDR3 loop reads CAIRESRVGRETQYF. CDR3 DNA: TGTGCCATCAGAGAGTCCAGGGTTGGACGAGAGACCCAGTACTTC.

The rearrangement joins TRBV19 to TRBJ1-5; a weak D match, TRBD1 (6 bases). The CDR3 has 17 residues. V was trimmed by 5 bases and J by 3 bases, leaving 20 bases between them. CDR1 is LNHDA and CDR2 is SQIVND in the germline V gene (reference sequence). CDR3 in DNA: TGTGCCAGTAGTCTCCCCCCGGGACACAATATCAATCAGCCCCAGCATTTT. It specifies CASSLPPGHNINQPQHF. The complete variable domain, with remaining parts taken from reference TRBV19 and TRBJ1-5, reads DGGITQSPKYLFRKEGQNVTLSCEQNLNHDAMYWYRQDPGQGLRLIYYSQIVNDFQKGDIAEGYSVSREKKESFPLTVTSAQKNPTAFYLCASSLPPGHNINQPQHFGDGTRLSIL.

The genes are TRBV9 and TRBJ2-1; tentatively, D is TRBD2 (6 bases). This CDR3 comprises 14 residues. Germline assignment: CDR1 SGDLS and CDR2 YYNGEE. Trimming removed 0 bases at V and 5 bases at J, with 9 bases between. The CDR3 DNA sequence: TGTGCCAGCAGCGTAGGGGACTTCAACAATGAGCAGTTCTTC. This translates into CASSVGDFNNEQFF.

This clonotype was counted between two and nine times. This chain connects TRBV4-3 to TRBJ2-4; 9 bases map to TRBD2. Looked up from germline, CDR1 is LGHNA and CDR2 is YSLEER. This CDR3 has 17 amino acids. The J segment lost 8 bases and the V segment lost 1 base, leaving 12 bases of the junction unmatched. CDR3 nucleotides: TGCGCCAGCAGCCAAGTACTAGCGGGCCCCTATATCGACATTCAGTACTTC. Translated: CASSQVLAGPYIDIQYF.

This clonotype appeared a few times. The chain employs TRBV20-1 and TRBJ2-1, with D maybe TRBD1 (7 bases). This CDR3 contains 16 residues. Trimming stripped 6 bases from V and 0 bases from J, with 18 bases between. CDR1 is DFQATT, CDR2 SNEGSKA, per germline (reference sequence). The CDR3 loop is CSAEGQPRSSYNEQFF. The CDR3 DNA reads TGCAGTGCGGAGGGACAGCCTAGGAGCTCCTACAATGAGCAGTTCTTC.

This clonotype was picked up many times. As DNA, the CDR3 is TGTGCCATCAGCCTGGGTGTGGCGGGAGCGCCCTACGAGCAGTACTTC. Its protein product is CAISLGVAGAPYEQYF. This chain connects TRBV10-3 to TRBJ2-7; 7 bases align to TRBD2. Germline V gives CDR1 ENHRY, CDR2 SYGVKD. This CDR3 is 16 amino acids long. V was clipped by 6 bases and J by 2 bases; unmatched bases: 13.

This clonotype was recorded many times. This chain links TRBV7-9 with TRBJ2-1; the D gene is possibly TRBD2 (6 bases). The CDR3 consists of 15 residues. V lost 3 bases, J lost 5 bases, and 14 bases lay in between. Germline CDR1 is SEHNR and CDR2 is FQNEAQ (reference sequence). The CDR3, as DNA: TGTGCCAGCAGCTTCTGGCTAGCGACCAACAATGAGCAGTTCTTC. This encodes CASSFWLATNNEQFF.

The CDR3 coding sequence is TGCAGCGCTACACGGGCTGGTGAGCAGTTCTTC. Its translation: CSATRAGEQFF. This sequence joins TRBV29-1 and TRBJ2-1; D not resolved. Trimming cost V 7 bases and J 9 bases, with 13 bases left between them. In germline, CDR1 is SQVTM, CDR2 ANQGSEA. CDR3 size: 11 residues.

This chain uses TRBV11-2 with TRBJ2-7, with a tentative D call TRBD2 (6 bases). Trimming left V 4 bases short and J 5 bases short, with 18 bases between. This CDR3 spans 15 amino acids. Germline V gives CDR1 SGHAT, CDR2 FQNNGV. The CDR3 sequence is CASSSYGAGWDEQYF. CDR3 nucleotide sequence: TGTGCCAGCAGCTCCTACGGGGCGGGATGGGACGAGCAGTACTTC.

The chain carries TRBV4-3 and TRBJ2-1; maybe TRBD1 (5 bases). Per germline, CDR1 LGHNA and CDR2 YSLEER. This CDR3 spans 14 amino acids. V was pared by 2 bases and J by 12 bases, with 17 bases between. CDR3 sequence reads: CASSQSLRSQGQFF. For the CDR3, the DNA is TGCGCCAGCAGCCAATCCCTGAGGTCGCAGGGGCAGTTCTTC.

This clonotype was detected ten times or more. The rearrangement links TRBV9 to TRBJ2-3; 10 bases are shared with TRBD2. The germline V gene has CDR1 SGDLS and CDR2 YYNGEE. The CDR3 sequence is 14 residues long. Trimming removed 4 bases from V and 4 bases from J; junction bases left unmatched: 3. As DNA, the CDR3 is TGTGCCAGCAGCCTAGCGGGAGCCGCAGATACGCAGTATTTT. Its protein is CASSLAGAADTQYF.

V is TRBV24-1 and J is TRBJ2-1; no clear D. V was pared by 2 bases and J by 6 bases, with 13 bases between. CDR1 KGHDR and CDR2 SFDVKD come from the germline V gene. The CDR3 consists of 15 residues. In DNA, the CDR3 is TGTGCCACCAGTGATTACTCGATGACCTTCAATGAGCAGTTCTTC. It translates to CATSDYSMTFNEQFF.

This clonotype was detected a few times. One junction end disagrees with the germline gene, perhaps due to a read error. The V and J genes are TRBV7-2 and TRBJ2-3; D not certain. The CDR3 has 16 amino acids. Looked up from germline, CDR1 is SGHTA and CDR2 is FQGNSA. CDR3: CASTLVLSAPTDTQYF. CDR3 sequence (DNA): TGTGCCAGCACCTTAGTACTGTCCGCACCCACAGATACGCAGTATTTT.

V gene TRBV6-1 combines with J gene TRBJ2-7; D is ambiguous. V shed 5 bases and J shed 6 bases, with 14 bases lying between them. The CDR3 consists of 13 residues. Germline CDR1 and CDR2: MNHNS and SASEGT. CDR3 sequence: CASSPPVAGEQYF. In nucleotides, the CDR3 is TGTGCCAGCAGTCCGCCCGTGGCCGGCGAGCAGTACTTC.

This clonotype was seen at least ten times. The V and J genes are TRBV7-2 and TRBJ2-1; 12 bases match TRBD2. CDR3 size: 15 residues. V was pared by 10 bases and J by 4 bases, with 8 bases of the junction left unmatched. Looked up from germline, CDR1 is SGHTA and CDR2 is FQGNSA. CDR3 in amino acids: CATSSGRENYNEQFF. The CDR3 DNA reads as TGTGCCACCTCTAGCGGGAGGGAGAATTACAATGAGCAGTTCTTC.

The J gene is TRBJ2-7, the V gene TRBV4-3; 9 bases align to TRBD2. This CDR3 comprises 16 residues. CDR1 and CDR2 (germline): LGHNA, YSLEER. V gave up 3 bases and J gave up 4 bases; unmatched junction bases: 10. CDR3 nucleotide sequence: TGCGCCAGCAGCCAGGTAGCGGGAGCCACCTCTTACGAGCAGTACTTC. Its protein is CASSQVAGATSYEQYF.